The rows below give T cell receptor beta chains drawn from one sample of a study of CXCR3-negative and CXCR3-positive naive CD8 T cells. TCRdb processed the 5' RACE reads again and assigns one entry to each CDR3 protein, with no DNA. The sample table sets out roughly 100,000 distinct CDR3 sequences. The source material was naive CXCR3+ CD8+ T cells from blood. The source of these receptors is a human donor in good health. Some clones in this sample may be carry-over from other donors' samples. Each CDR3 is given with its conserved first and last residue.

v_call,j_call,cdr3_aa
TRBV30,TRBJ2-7,CAWTQGREQYF
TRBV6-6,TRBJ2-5,CASREEGRETQYF
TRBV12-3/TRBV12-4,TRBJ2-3,CASRDGLSGTDTQYF
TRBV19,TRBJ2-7,CASSTGLAGSEQYF
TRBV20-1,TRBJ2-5,CSARDFRYSETQYF
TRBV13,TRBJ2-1,CASSAGLASLNEQFF
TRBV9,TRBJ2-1,CASSVESGSYNEQFF
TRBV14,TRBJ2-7,CASSQEPRGHEQYF
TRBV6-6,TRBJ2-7,CASSYSAETYEQYF
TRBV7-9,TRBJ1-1,CASSLVGQENTEAFF
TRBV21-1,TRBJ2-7,CASSKVSTGPISYEQYF
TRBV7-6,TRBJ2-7,CASSLAGGNEQYF
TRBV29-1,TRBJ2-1,CSVLGREGRVVNEQFF
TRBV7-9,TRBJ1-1,CASSRGGGLNTEAFF
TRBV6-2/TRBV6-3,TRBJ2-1,CASTGAGGWEQFF
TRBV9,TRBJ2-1,CASSVDLYNEQFF
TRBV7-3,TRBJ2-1,CASSLMDPGDEQFF
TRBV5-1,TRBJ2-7,CASSLVSGPEQYF
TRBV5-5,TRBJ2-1,CASSSHVGGGPDEQFF
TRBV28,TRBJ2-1,CASRRLAGGPWNEQFF
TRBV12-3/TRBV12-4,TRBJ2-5,CASGVAGSQETQYF
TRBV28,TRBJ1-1,CASSSLPGGPNTEAFF
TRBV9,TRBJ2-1,CASSVVAGGANEQFF